One and the same sample provided the 2 T cell receptor beta chains below, sequenced in a study of T-cell reconstitution after alpha-beta-depleted transplantation in children. The TCRbeta library was prepared with unique molecular identifiers. TCRdb processed the PCR reads anew with MiXCR; each CDR3 protein has one entry. The data hold approximately 630,000 distinct CDR3 sequences, with over 10% observed a single time. The input for sequencing was PBMCs, taken before TCRalphabeta/CD19-depleted stem cell transplant. The source is a girl aged 2 to 9 with congenital amegakaryocytic thrombocytopenia, due to receive a stem cell transplant.

This clonotype was detected only a few times. The rearrangement links TRBV12-3 or TRBV12-4 to TRBJ2-7; 8 bases fit TRBD2. The CDR3 length is 17 residues. V was clipped by 1 base and J by 0 bases; unmatched bases: 8. In nucleotides, the CDR3 is TGTGCCAGCAGTTTAGGGAGACTAGCGCGGAGCTCCTACGAGCAGTACTTC. This sequence encodes CASSLGRLARSSYEQYF.

This chain links TRBV18 with TRBJ2-7, with 9 positions matching TRBD1. Germline V gene sequence: CDR1 KGHSH, CDR2 LQKENI. With 4 bases clipped from V and 4 bases from J, the junction kept 8 bases outside the gene matches. This CDR3 has 15 residues. CDR3 sequence: CASSRTGAMLYEQYF. The DNA of the CDR3 is TGTGCCAGCTCACGGACAGGGGCCATGCTTTACGAGCAGTACTTC. The complete variable domain, with remaining parts taken from reference TRBV18 and TRBJ2-7, reads NAGVMQNPRHLVRRRGQEARLRCSPMKGHSHVYWYRQLPEEGLKFMVYLQKENIIDESGMPKERFSAEFPKEGPSILRIQQVVRGDSAAYFCASSRTGAMLYEQYFGPGTRLTVT.